This T cell receptor beta chain came from a study of cytomegalovirus exposure and HLA in healthy donors. The V and J ends lost 3 bases and 0 bases, in that order; junction bases with no gene match: 8. The CDR3 has 17 amino acids. Germline V gene data show CDR1 as MNHEY and CDR2 as SMNVEV (reference sequence). 60 Vbeta and 13 Jbeta primers were used in PCR. TCRdb's table, derived via immunoSEQ multiplex PCR, lists solely in-frame clones and lacks some. This table has 150,000 to 200,000 clones, about 86% appearing once. As for the donors, each was a healthy bone marrow donor. The sequence derives from a man aged 35 to 55 in good health and CMV-seropositive. The sequenced material came from PBMCs. This chain uses TRBV27 with TRBJ2-1; 7 positions agree with TRBD1. The CDR3 loop reads CASSFGTAYISYNEQFF. CDR3 DNA sequence: TGTGCCAGCAGTTTTGGGACAGCTTACATCTCCTACAATGAGCAGTTCTTC.